This TCR beta chain comes out of a study of neurological immune-mediated disorders. Time point meaning: longitudinal time-point 2. Each CDR3 protein is one row after TCRdb ran MiXCR on the 5' RACE reads. The table lists some 87,000 distinct CDR3 sequences, roughly an eighth of them singletons. The sample consisted of PBMCs. The clonotype originates from a female donor with HTLV-1-associated myelopathy (HAM/TSP).

The CDR3 DNA reads as TGCGCCAGCAGCGGGCCCGGGACTAGCGGGGGGCACTACAATGAGCAGTTCTTC. Amino acids: CASSGPGTSGGHYNEQFF. The rearrangement joins TRBV5-1 to TRBJ2-1; 15 bases match TRBD2. From germline, CDR1 is SGHRS and CDR2 YFSETQ. The CDR3 extends over 18 amino acids. Losses at the gene ends were 4 bases for V and 3 bases for J; bases not matched to a gene: 8.